The 10 T cell receptor beta chains listed next were all sequenced from one sample in a study of Tregs in tolerant kidney transplant recipients. The table came from immunoSEQ multiplex PCR; TCRdb's copy has only in-frame clones and leaves some out. Its table records 50,000 or so clones. The specimen was CD4+ T cells from blood, collected before the transplant. The receptors come from a human donor who received a combined kidney and bone marrow transplant.

With regard to this clone: Coverage ceases 3 residues before the CDR3 finishes, and the germline J gene fills in the end. The J gene is TRBJ1-4, the V gene TRBV5-1, with 9 bases lining up with TRBD1. Germline values: CDR1 SGHRS, CDR2 YFSETQ. This CDR3 has 16 amino acids. The chain's CDR3 is CASSLWGRDRVGQLFF. The part of the CDR3 DNA that was read is TGCGCCAGCAGCTTGTGGGGCCGGGACAGGGTAGGGCAA. The whole variable domain, remainder taken from reference TRBV5-1 and TRBJ1-4, is KAGVTQTPRYLIKTRGQQVTLSCSPISGHRSVSWYQQTPGQGLQFLFEYFSETQRNKGNFPGRFSGRQFSNSRSEMNVSTLELGDSALYLCASSLWGRDRVGQLFFGSGTQLSVL.

Comment on this clone: The read stops 3 residues short of the end of the CDR3; the missing end is completed from the germline J gene. The gene calls are TRBV18 and TRBJ1-1; TRBD1 aligns across 7 bases. This CDR3 contains 13 residues. Germline V gene data show CDR1 as KGHSH and CDR2 as LQKENI. Losses at the gene ends were 6 bases for V and 3 bases for J; bases not matched to a gene: 4. The CDR3 loop reads CASSKQGYTEAFF. The CDR3 DNA, read in part, is TGTGCCAGCTCGAAACAGGGGTACACTGAA.

Details on this clone: Coverage ceases 3 residues before the CDR3 finishes, and the germline J gene fills in the end. This chain connects TRBV29-1 to TRBJ2-5; 8 nucleotides line up with TRBD2. CDR1 is SQVTM, CDR2 ANQGSEA, per germline. CDR3 size: 15 residues. The CDR3 DNA, read in part, is TGCAGGGCAGACGGCGGGGGGCCGCTCCAAGAGACC. It translates to CRADGGGPLQET. The entire CDR3 protein is CRADGGGPLQETQYF.

As for this clone: With the read ending 3 residues before the CDR3 end, the germline J gene is used to fill in that end. The J gene is TRBJ2-2, the V gene TRBV2; tentative D call: TRBD1 (5 bases). This CDR3 has 16 amino acids. The germline CDR1 and CDR2 sequences are SNHLY and FYNNEI. With 1 base removed from V and 3 bases from J, the gap between germline ends came to 12 bases. CDR3 bases read: TGTGCCAGCAGTGAAGGGGTCTTAGGGGACACCGGGGAG. Translation: CASSEGVLGDTGE. The CDR3 reads in full as CASSEGVLGDTGELFF.

To note about this clone: The CDR3 end falls 3 residues outside the read, so it is completed with the germline J gene. This sequence joins TRBV7-2 and TRBJ2-4, with TRBD1 as a possible D gene (5 bases). V was trimmed by 3 bases and J by 8 bases, leaving 11 bases between them. CDR3 length: 13 amino acids. Germline CDR1 reads SGHTA; CDR2 reads FQGNSA. Incomplete CDR3 DNA: TGTGCCAGCAGCTTTGAAAGGGGTCACATT. Amino acid sequence: CASSFERGHI. In full, the CDR3 reads CASSFERGHIQYF.

Comments on this clone: Coverage ceases 3 residues before the CDR3 finishes, and the germline J gene fills in the end. V usage is TRBV7-2 and J usage is TRBJ2-4; D gene ambiguous. Per germline, CDR1 SGHTA and CDR2 FQGNSA. Trimming took 0 bases from V and 0 from J, leaving 9 bases between them. This CDR3 has 16 amino acids. The DNA read from the CDR3 is TGTGCCAGCAGCTTAGCGAGTCGGTTAGCCAAAAACATT. Protein sequence: CASSLASRLAKNI. The entire CDR3 protein is CASSLASRLAKNIQYF.

Here the CDR3 reads CASSSKTPNTEAFF. The sequenced part of the CDR3 DNA is TGTGCCAGCAGCTCCAAGACACCGAACACTGAA. V usage is TRBV7-4 and J usage is TRBJ1-1; D gene uncertain. The read terminates 3 residues ahead of where the CDR3 ends, so the germline J gene completes it. Trimming pared 4 bases from V and 1 base from J, leaving 10 bases between. The V gene's germline CDR1 is SGHVT and CDR2 SQSDAQ. This CDR3 is built from 14 residues.

Comments on this clone: The sequenced fragment ends 3 residues before the CDR3 boundary, so the rest is inferred from the germline J gene. The chain recombines TRBV18 with TRBJ1-5; D possibly corresponds to TRBD1 (6 bases). This CDR3 region has 15 residues. V shed 2 bases and J shed 3 bases, with 11 bases lying between them. In germline, CDR1 is KGHSH, CDR2 LQKENI. This chain's CDR3 is CASSPNGQLNQPQHF. The sequenced part of the CDR3 DNA is TGTGCCAGCTCACCAAACGGACAGCTCAATCAGCCC.

Here the CDR3 reads CASSGDRGEEKLFF. The CDR3 DNA, read in part, is TGTGCCAGCAGTGGGGACAGGGGCGAAGAAAAA. The chain links TRBV2 to TRBJ1-4; 10 positions agree with TRBD1. Coverage ceases 3 residues before the CDR3 finishes, and the germline J gene fills in the end. V was pared by 4 bases and J by 8 bases, with 4 bases of the junction left unmatched. CDR3 length: 14 residues. CDR1 and CDR2 from the germline V gene are SNHLY and FYNNEI.

About this clone: The read ends 3 residues shy of where the CDR3 ends; the end is completed using the germline J gene. In the same sample, other DNA sequences code for this CDR3. The rearrangement uses TRBV5-1 and TRBJ1-1; D unclear. The germline V gene encodes CDR1 SGHRS and CDR2 YFSETQ. Trimming left V 2 bases short and J 0 bases short, with 8 bases between. The CDR3 contains 14 residues. CDR3 amino acids: CASSLELLNTEAFF. The DNA read from the CDR3 is TGCGCCAGCAGCTTAGAACTCCTGAACACTGAA.